The rows below give T cell receptor beta chains drawn from one sample of a study of graft-versus-host responses after intestinal transplantation. Data came from immunoSEQ multiplex PCR; TCRdb stores just in-frame clones and leaves some out. The repertoire holds 85,000 to 90,000 clones, 85% to 90% seen once, with over 0.1% in the top ten. No cognate antigen is known for these TCRs. This material consisted of unstimulated CD4+ T cells sorted from spleen or lymph node cells, taken before intestinal transplant. All receptors come from a human donor who received an intestinal transplant. Both conserved end residues are part of each CDR3. A D gene is named only where the DNA matches it firmly. Some rows mark clone size as missing; the rest say once, few, many or name a class of expanded clone.

cdr3_nt	cdr3_aa	v_call	d_call	clone_size	j_call
TGTTCCAGCAGCGTAGCGGCGTGGGAGCAGCCCCAGCATTTT	CSSSVAAWEQPQHF	TRBV9	-	-	TRBJ1-5
TGCAGCGTTGGGGGGGGCAGGGCCTCCCCTGGAAACACCATATATTTT	CSVGGGRASPGNTIYF	TRBV29-1	-	-	TRBJ1-3
TGTGCCAGTAGACAGGGGGCGATCGGCACAGATACGCAGTATTTT	CASRQGAIGTDTQYF	TRBV19	TRBD1	-	TRBJ2-3
TGTGCCAGCAGCTTAAGGACAGGGGGTGAGGCTGAAGCTTTCTTT	CASSLRTGGEAEAFF	TRBV7-9	TRBD1	-	TRBJ1-1
TGTGCCACCTACAGGGGGCTTTCCTACGAGCAGTACTTC	CATYRGLSYEQYF	TRBV10-3	TRBD1	-	TRBJ2-7
TGTGCCAGCAGCACAGACACCGGGGAGCTGTTTTTT	CASSTDTGELFF	TRBV11-3	-	-	TRBJ2-2
TGTGCCAGCTCACCCGGTGCAGGAACAAACTACGAGCAGTACTTC	CASSPGAGTNYEQYF	TRBV18	-	-	TRBJ2-7
TGTGCCAGCAGTTCGGGGGGAGGCACTGAAGCTTTCTTT	CASSSGGGTEAFF	TRBV6-6	-	-	TRBJ1-1
TGTGCCAGCCAGACAGGGGGCTTTTCCGGGGAGCTGTTTTTT	CASQTGGFSGELFF	TRBV7-3	TRBD1	-	TRBJ2-2
TGTGCCAGCACCTCCCTTTTCAGCTCCTACAATGAGCAGTTCTTC	CASTSLFSSYNEQFF	TRBV2	-	-	TRBJ2-1
TGCGCCAGCAGCCCTACCTTACCCGTGGAGACCCAGTACTTC	CASSPTLPVETQYF	TRBV5-1	-	once	TRBJ2-5
TGTGCCAGCAGTCGAACAGGGGGAACCACCGGGGAGCTGTTTTTT	CASSRTGGTTGELFF	TRBV6-5	TRBD1	-	TRBJ2-2
TGTGCCAGCAGTCATTCCGGGAGCCTGTATGGCTACACCTTC	CASSHSGSLYGYTF	TRBV2	-	-	TRBJ1-2
TGCAGTGCGAGGGGCACAGATACGCAGTATTTT	CSARGTDTQYF	TRBV20-1	-	-	TRBJ2-3